This entry lists 9 T cell receptor beta chains sequenced from one sample in a study of T cell responses to AZD1222 COVID-19 vaccine. Method: immunoSEQ multiplex PCR; TCRdb's copy keeps in-frame clones and lacks some. The table lists 95,000 to 110,000 clones, under 95% of them singletons, with under 25% in the top ten. Source: peripheral blood, taken on day 0 of AZD1222 vaccination. The receptors stem from an adult in good health.

The chain is built from TRBV6-6 and TRBJ1-2; the D is unclear. The CDR3 loop spans 13 amino acids. Trimming removed 3 bases at V and 7 bases at J, with 12 bases between. Germline CDR1 reads MNHNY; CDR2 reads SVGAGI (reference sequence). CDR3 sequence (DNA): TGTGCCAGCAGTTATCAAGATCCGGGTGGCTACACCTTC. Its protein product is CASSYQDPGGYTF.

The chain combines TRBV7-2 with TRBJ1-1; D might be TRBD1 (5 bases). Between the trimmed V and J ends, which lost 2 bases and 4 bases, there was a span of 11 bases. The CDR3 runs to 14 residues. The germline gives CDR1 SGHTA, CDR2 FQGNSA. The CDR3 DNA reads TGTGCCAGCAGCTTACAAGGTCAGGGCACTGAAGCTTTCTTT. Amino acids: CASSLQGQGTEAFF.

The chain couples TRBV7-6 to TRBJ1-4; D gene ambiguous. CDR3 length: 15 residues. Deletions cut 1 base from V and 1 base from J, with 7 bases between. Germline V gene lookup returns CDR1 SGHVS and CDR2 FNYEAQ. The CDR3: CASSLGYGTNEKLFF. The CDR3 coding sequence is TGTGCCAGCAGCTTAGGATACGGAACTAATGAAAAACTGTTTTTT.

The V gene is TRBV4-1, the J gene TRBJ2-1; D perhaps matches TRBD1 (6 bases). CDR3 length: 17 residues. Trimming shortened V by 1 base and J by 8 bases, and 21 bases separated the two germline ends. The V gene's germline CDR1 is MGHRA and CDR2 YSYEKL. CDR3: CASSQGPLGKGVHEQFF. DNA for the CDR3: TGCGCCAGCAGCCAAGGTCCCCTCGGAAAGGGGGTCCATGAGCAGTTCTTC.

The chain has TRBV3-1 (or the pseudogene TRBV3-2) and TRBJ2-3; 10 bases are a match to TRBD2. V lost 2 bases, J lost 1 base, and 6 bases stayed unmatched. CDR3 length: 17 residues. Germline CDR1 reads LGHDT; CDR2 reads YNNKEL (reference sequence). In DNA, the CDR3 is TGTGCCAGCAGCCAAATTACCGGGACTAGCGGCACAGATACGCAGTATTTT. Amino acid sequence: CASSQITGTSGTDTQYF.

There are a few counts of this clone. This chain uses TRBV12-3 or TRBV12-4 with TRBJ2-1; D remains unclear. CDR3 length: 11 residues. V lost 2 bases, J lost 7 bases, and 3 bases lay in between. CDR3 loop: CASSLKNEQFF. Here the CDR3 DNA reads TGTGCCAGCAGTTTAAAGAATGAGCAGTTCTTC.

This chain joins TRBV9 and TRBJ1-4; D unresolved. V lost 0 bases and J 4 bases, leaving 7 bases between the germline ends. Germline values: CDR1 SGDLS, CDR2 YYNGEE. The CDR3 is made up of 14 amino acids. The DNA of the CDR3 is TGTGCCAGCAGCGTAGCGGGAGATAATGAAAAACTGTTTTTT. This gives the protein CASSVAGDNEKLFF.

V and J are TRBV7-6 and TRBJ1-4; the D is unclear. This CDR3 is built from 15 residues. CDR1 and CDR2 (germline): SGHVS, FNYEAQ. Trimming removed 1 base at V and 10 bases at J, with 16 bases between. In nucleotides, the CDR3 is TGTGCCAGCAGCTTAGGGCCTTTCCCCGAGGGAAAACTGTTTTTT. It codes for CASSLGPFPEGKLFF.

V is TRBV7-2 and J is TRBJ1-1; D is unresolved. Germline V CDR1 and CDR2: SGHTA, FQGNSA. This CDR3 spans 14 amino acids. V gave up 2 bases and J gave up 1 base, with 8 bases separating them. The CDR3 protein is CASSLPYENTEAFF. The CDR3 region has the DNA TGTGCCAGCAGCTTACCGTACGAGAACACTGAAGCTTTCTTT.